The 11 T cell receptor beta chains presented below share a single source sample, sequenced in a study of blood T cell repertoires in COVID-19. Sequenced by immunoSEQ multiplex PCR; TCRdb stores in-frame clones only, minus some. Among around 300,000 clones listed, 85% to 90% were seen once. The sequenced sample was peripheral blood. The receptor set was obtained from a woman aged 50 to 60 with active or convalescent COVID-19.

The chain is built from TRBV2 and TRBJ2-3; D remains ambiguous. Germline V gives CDR1 SNHLY, CDR2 FYNNEI. The CDR3 runs 15 residues. Trimming removed 4 bases from V and 0 bases from J, with 11 bases in between. Written as DNA, the CDR3 is TGTGCCAGCAGTGGTGAACGAGAGAGCACAGATACGCAGTATTTT. This encodes CASSGERESTDTQYF.

J is TRBJ1-2 and V is TRBV19; D is unclear. The V and J ends lost 11 bases and 3 bases respectively, with 13 bases between them. This CDR3 is built from 12 residues. The germline gives CDR1 LNHDA, CDR2 SQIVND (reference sequence). CDR3 coding DNA: TGTGCCGCCCGTTCAGCGGACTATGGCTACACCTTC. Translated, it gives CAARSADYGYTF. The full variable domain, in which reference TRBV19 and TRBJ1-2 provide the parts outside the CDR3, is DGGITQSPKYLFRKEGQNVTLSCEQNLNHDAMYWYRQDPGQGLRLIYYSQIVNDFQKGDIAEGYSVSREKKESFPLTVTSAQKNPTAFYLCAARSADYGYTFGSGTRLTVV.

This clone was found once. This chain joins TRBV18 and TRBJ1-4; unclear D gene. The length of the CDR3 is 15 residues. The germline V gene has CDR1 KGHSH and CDR2 LQKENI. Trimming took off 1 base at V and 6 bases at J, with 12 bases between the two ends. The CDR3 is CASSPRAASYEKLFF. The CDR3 DNA reads TGTGCCAGCTCACCACGCGCGGCAAGTTATGAAAAACTGTTTTTT.

The chain employs TRBV4-3 and TRBJ2-7; 11 bases are a match to TRBD1. Germline V CDR1 and CDR2: LGHNA, YSLEER. V was pared by 4 bases and J by 2 bases, with 4 bases of the junction left unmatched. There are 15 residues in the CDR3. The CDR3 loop is CASSLGTGGTYEQYF. The CDR3 DNA sequence: TGCGCCAGCAGCCTCGGGACAGGGGGGACCTACGAGCAGTACTTC.

The V call is TRBV9, the J call TRBJ2-7; D is possibly TRBD2 (6 bases). V lost 4 bases, J lost 2 bases, and 13 bases lay in between. The CDR3 extends over 14 amino acids. Per the germline V gene, CDR1 is SGDLS and CDR2 is YYNGEE. The CDR3, as DNA: TGTGCCAGCAGCCAAGCAGCGGGCACCTACGAGCAGTACTTC. Protein sequence: CASSQAAGTYEQYF.

The V gene is TRBV3-1 (or the pseudogene TRBV3-2), the J gene TRBJ2-3; 13 nucleotides match TRBD2. Trimming cost V 10 bases and J 5 bases; bases outside gene matches: 6. Germline V gene lookup returns CDR1 LGHDT and CDR2 YNNKEL (reference sequence). The CDR3 covers 14 residues. For the CDR3, the DNA is TGTGCCACCAGACTAGCGGGAGGTCGAGATACGCAGTATTTT. Encoded protein: CATRLAGGRDTQYF.

The gene calls are TRBV28 and TRBJ1-2, with TRBD1 matching 7 bases. The trim removed 7 bases at V and 8 bases at J, leaving 13 bases unmatched. CDR3 length equals 14 residues. CDR1 is MDHEN, CDR2 SYDVKM, per germline. CDR3 region: CASITVGTVAGYTF. The DNA of the CDR3 is TGTGCCAGCATTACGGTAGGGACAGTTGCAGGCTACACCTTC.

The V call is TRBV29-1, the J call TRBJ2-1; D is undetermined. This CDR3 is 10 amino acids long. Trimming removed 4 bases at V and 6 bases at J, with 4 bases between. The germline gives CDR1 SQVTM, CDR2 ANQGSEA. The CDR3 loop is CSVASNEQFF. CDR3 nucleotides: TGCAGCGTTGCGAGCAATGAGCAGTTCTTC.

For the CDR3, the DNA is TGTGCCAGCAGCGGAGGGGGCGGCTATGGCTACACCTTC. Translating gives CASSGGGGYGYTF. The chain employs TRBV5-4 and TRBJ1-2; 7 bases fit TRBD1. The CDR3 has 13 residues. CDR1 and CDR2 (germline): SGHNT, YYREEE (reference sequence). The V gene end was trimmed by 4 bases and the J gene end by 4 bases; junction bases not matched to a gene: 4. The variable domain in full, completed from reference TRBV5-4 and TRBJ1-2, reads ETGVTQSPTHLIKTRGQQVTLRCSSQSGHNTVSWYQQALGQGPQFIFQYYREEENGRGNFPPRFSGLQFPNYSSELNVNALELDDSALYLCASSGGGGYGYTFGSGTRLTVV.

Only one count was recorded for this clone. The rearrangement uses TRBV5-1 and TRBJ2-3; 7 positions agree with TRBD1. With 0 bases clipped from V and 5 bases from J, the junction kept 3 bases outside the gene matches. CDR3 size: 14 residues. Germline lookup yields CDR1 SGHRS and CDR2 YFSETQ. The CDR3 DNA follows: TGCGCCAGCAGCTTGGCGGGACAGCGAGATACGCAGTATTTT. The encoded protein is CASSLAGQRDTQYF.

On this clone: The same CDR3 also results from other DNA sequences found in this sample. V usage is TRBV7-2 and J usage is TRBJ2-7; 7 positions match TRBD1. The CDR3 covers 14 residues. Germline-derived CDR1 and CDR2 are SGHTA and FQGNSA. V lost 4 bases to trimming and J lost 1 base; unmatched junction nucleotides: 4. The CDR3 sequence is CASSSRQGSYEQYF. CDR3 coding DNA: TGTGCCAGCAGCTCCCGACAGGGTTCCTACGAGCAGTACTTC.